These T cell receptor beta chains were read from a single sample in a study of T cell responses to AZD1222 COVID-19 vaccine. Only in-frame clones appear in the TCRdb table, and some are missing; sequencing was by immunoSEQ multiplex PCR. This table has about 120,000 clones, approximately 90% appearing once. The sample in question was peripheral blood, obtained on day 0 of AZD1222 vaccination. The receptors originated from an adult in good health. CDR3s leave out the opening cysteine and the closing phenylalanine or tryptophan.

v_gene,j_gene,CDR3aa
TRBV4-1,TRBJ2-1,ASSQDGGSYNEQF
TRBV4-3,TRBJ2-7,ASSPERGYEQY
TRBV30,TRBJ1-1,AWDLAENTEAF
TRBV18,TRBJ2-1,ASSPPTGGHNEQF
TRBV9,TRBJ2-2,ASSPPVGGSKDTGELF
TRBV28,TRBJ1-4,ASSLGQTSISTNEKLF
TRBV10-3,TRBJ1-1,AISDRGEAF
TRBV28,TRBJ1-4,ASSFPTGGDEKLF
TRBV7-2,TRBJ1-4,ASSFGRREKLF
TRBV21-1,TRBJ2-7,ASSNTQARQGPSYEQY
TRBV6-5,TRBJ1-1,ASSQVVGSEAF
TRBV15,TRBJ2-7,ATSREYGYEQY
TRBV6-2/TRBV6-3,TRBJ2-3,ASSYIWLAERTDTQY
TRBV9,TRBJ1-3,ASSADSFSSGNTIY
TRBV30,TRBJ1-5,AWVQGNQPQH
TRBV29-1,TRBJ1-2,SVDTRQGRNYGYT
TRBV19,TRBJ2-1,ASSGPGTGTSNEQF
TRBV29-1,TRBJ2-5,SVGTGTGPQETQY
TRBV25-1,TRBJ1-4,ASIGAANEKLF
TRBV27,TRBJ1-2,ASRTGIDGYT
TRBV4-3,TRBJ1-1,ASSHAGGPEAF
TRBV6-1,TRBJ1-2,ASSEGGTGQYGYT
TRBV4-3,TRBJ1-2,ASSQEGALKGLEGYT
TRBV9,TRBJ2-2,ASSVVGLAGTGELF
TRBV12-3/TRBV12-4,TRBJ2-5,ASSRTEEETQY
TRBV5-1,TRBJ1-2,ASSSYREWRNGYT
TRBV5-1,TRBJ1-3,ASSLGGLSTIY
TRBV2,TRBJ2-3,ATRHQSTDTQY
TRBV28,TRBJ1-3,ASSRQAYSGNTIY
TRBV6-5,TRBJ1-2,ASRREGGNYGYT
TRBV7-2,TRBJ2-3,ASSPRLTDTQY
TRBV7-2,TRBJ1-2,ASIGTGFSYGYT
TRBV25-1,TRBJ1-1,ASSESRRVPEAF